Described below is a single T cell receptor beta chain sequence and its context. What it binds is not known. This record comes from a study of CD8 T cells in ankylosing spondylitis. Study-wide results and caveats: Previously reported in reactive arthritis synovial fluid and blood were some of the motif variants.

TCRdb passed the 5' RACE reads through MiXCR, listing each CDR3 protein once. The sample contains 200,000 or so distinct CDR3 sequences, over 10% of which appear only once. Source material: blood, either unsorted or a sorted T cell fraction (not recorded which). The clonotype comes from a female donor with ankylosing spondylitis or in good health (not recorded which).

The CDR3 DNA follows: TGTGCCAGCAGTTTCCAGGGCGGGACGAATCAGCCCCAGCATTTT. Amino acid sequence: CASSFQGGTNQPQHF. The chain links TRBV12-3 or TRBV12-4 to TRBJ1-5, with D maybe TRBD1 (5 bases). V lost 3 bases, J lost 4 bases, and 13 bases lay in between. CDR3 size: 15 residues.